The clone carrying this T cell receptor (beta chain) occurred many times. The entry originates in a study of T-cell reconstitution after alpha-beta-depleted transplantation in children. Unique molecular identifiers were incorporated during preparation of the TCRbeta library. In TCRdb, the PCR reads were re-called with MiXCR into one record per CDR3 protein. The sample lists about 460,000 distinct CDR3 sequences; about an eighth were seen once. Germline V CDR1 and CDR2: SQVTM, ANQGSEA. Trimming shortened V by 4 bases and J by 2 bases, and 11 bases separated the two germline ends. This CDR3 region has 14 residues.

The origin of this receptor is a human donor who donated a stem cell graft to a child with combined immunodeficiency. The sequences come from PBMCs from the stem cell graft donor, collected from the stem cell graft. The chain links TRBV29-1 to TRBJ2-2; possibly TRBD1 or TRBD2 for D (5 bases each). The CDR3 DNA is TGCAGCGTTGTCGGGGCAGTTAACACCGGGGAGCTGTTTTTT. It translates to CSVVGAVNTGELFF.